This passage covers 27 T cell receptor beta chains from one sample sequenced in a study of T cell responses to AZD1222 COVID-19 vaccine. TCRdb keeps only in-frame clones here, not all; method: immunoSEQ multiplex PCR. Of approximately 100,000 clones listed, approximately 84% are singletons. Sequenced here: peripheral blood, sampled on day 0 of AZD1222 vaccination. These receptors were obtained from an adult in good health.

The rearrangement uses TRBV30 and TRBJ1-2; D call uncertain. CDR1 GTSNPN and CDR2 SVGIG come from the germline V gene (reference sequence). Trimming pared 5 bases from V and 4 bases from J, leaving 11 bases between. The CDR3 contains 12 residues. The CDR3 sequence: CAWALGSYGYTF. The CDR3 region has the DNA TGTGCCTGGGCCCTTGGCAGCTATGGCTACACCTTC.

The rearrangement uses TRBV30 and TRBJ1-1; D remains ambiguous. V gave up 4 bases and J gave up 1 base, with 13 bases separating them. Germline V gene lookup returns CDR1 GTSNPN and CDR2 SVGIG (reference sequence). The CDR3 covers 14 residues. The CDR3 sequence is CAWMAGLTNTEAFF. The CDR3 nucleotides are TGTGCCTGGATGGCCGGACTCACGAACACTGAAGCTTTCTTT.

The CDR3 nucleotides are TGCAGTGCTAGTGACGGTCTCTGGGCTGGGGCCAACGTCCTGACTTTC. It translates to CSASDGLWAGANVLTF. The chain combines TRBV20-1 with TRBJ2-6; D remains unclear. The germline V gene encodes CDR1 DFQATT and CDR2 SNEGSKA (reference sequence). Trimming pared 3 bases from V and 2 bases from J, leaving 14 bases between. This CDR3 comprises 16 residues.

V is TRBV28 and J is TRBJ1-6, with no clear D. The CDR3 spans 13 residues. Germline CDR1 is MDHEN and CDR2 is SYDVKM. Trimming stripped 6 bases from V and 8 bases from J, with 11 bases between. In nucleotides, the CDR3 is TGTGCCAGCAGCCTTAGGGATCATTCACCCCTCCACTTT. It codes for CASSLRDHSPLHF.

The rearrangement links TRBV5-1 to TRBJ2-1; 7 nucleotides agree with TRBD1. Trimming cost V 0 bases and J 6 bases; bases outside gene matches: 6. The CDR3 spans 15 residues. CDR1 is SGHRS and CDR2 is YFSETQ in the germline V gene. The CDR3: CASSLGVDRSNEQFF. As DNA, the CDR3 is TGCGCCAGCAGCTTGGGCGTGGACAGGAGCAATGAGCAGTTCTTC.

This clone was detected only a few times. The chain recombines TRBV28 with TRBJ1-2, with D tentatively TRBD1 (6 bases). Germline V gene data show CDR1 as MDHEN and CDR2 as SYDVKM. The CDR3 has 11 amino acids. V lost 7 bases, J lost 10 bases, and 13 bases lay in between. The CDR3 is CASTRTDTYTF. In DNA, the CDR3 is TGTGCCAGCACCAGGACAGATACCTACACCTTC.

The V gene is TRBV11-2, the J gene TRBJ1-1; D unclear. CDR3 size: 14 residues. The germline V and J ends were trimmed by 2 bases and 4 bases, with 11 bases remaining between them. Germline V CDR1 and CDR2: SGHAT, FQNNGV. This CDR3 is CASSLSFYGTEAFF. The CDR3 nucleotides read TGTGCCAGCAGCTTATCGTTCTACGGCACTGAAGCTTTCTTT.

The V call is TRBV5-1, the J call TRBJ2-7; 8 bases map to TRBD2. The CDR3 sequence is 14 residues long. Germline V gene sequence: CDR1 SGHRS, CDR2 YFSETQ. J was trimmed by 3 bases and V by 4 bases; bases with no gene match: 6. In nucleotides, the CDR3 is TGCGCCAGCAGCCCCGCGGGAGGACTCTACGAGCAGTACTTC. It translates to CASSPAGGLYEQYF.

This rearrangement joins TRBV7-3 to TRBJ2-5, with D maybe TRBD1 (5 bases). V gave up 6 bases and J gave up 4 bases, with 15 bases separating them. Germline CDR1 SGHTA, CDR2 FQGTGA. The CDR3 consists of 14 residues. For the CDR3, the DNA is TGTGCCAGCAGTGAAAGGCAGGGTACAGAGACCCAGTACTTC. Amino acid sequence: CASSERQGTETQYF.

The chain recombines TRBV6-5 with TRBJ1-5, with D perhaps matching TRBD1 (5 bases). The CDR3 consists of 16 residues. V was shortened by 0 bases and J by 7 bases, with 16 bases between the two germline ends. Germline V gene data show CDR1 as MNHEY and CDR2 as SVGAGI. The CDR3 nucleotides read TGTGCCAGCAGTTACTCGATACAGACGGGGCAGCAGCCCCAGCATTTT. This codes for CASSYSIQTGQQPQHF.

The chain has TRBV19 and TRBJ2-1; tentatively, D is TRBD1 (6 bases). Germline values: CDR1 LNHDA, CDR2 SQIVND (reference sequence). V was cut by 5 bases and J by 7 bases, with 15 bases left in between. This CDR3 is built from 14 residues. CDR3: CASSRGGKGNEQFF. The CDR3 DNA follows: TGTGCCAGTAGTCGAGGGGGAAAGGGGAATGAGCAGTTCTTC.

The rearrangement links TRBV2 to TRBJ2-7; D call uncertain. Germline V gene sequence: CDR1 SNHLY, CDR2 FYNNEI. V was cut by 7 bases and J by 6 bases, with 7 bases left in between. This CDR3 region has 10 residues. The CDR3 coding sequence is TGTGCCAGCAAGGAAAGCGAGCAGTACTTC. Amino acid sequence: CASKESEQYF. Variable domain in full (rest from reference TRBV2 and TRBJ2-7): EPEVTQTPSHQVTQMGQEVILRCVPISNHLYFYWYRQILGQKVEFLVSFYNNEISEKSEIFDDQFSVERPDGSNFTLKIRSTKLEDSAMYFCASKESEQYFGPGTRLTVT.

V usage is TRBV12-1 and J usage is TRBJ1-1; the D call TRBD1 from the table was never checked on the DNA. TRBV12-1 is flagged as a pseudogene. The CDR3 has 17 residues. CDR3 nucleotides: TGTGCCAGCAGCTTTGTGGGCAGGGGGCTGGTGAACACTGAAGCTTTCTTT. Translated, it gives CASSFVGRGLVNTEAFF.

The V and J genes are TRBV28 and TRBJ2-1; 10 bases are shared with TRBD2. The junction had 1 base not matched to a gene; V was cut back by 4 bases and J by 4 bases. The CDR3 has 14 amino acids. The germline V gene encodes CDR1 MDHEN and CDR2 SYDVKM. This CDR3 reads CASSSTSGYNEQFF. CDR3 DNA: TGTGCCAGCAGTTCGACTAGCGGGTACAATGAGCAGTTCTTC.

This clone was counted between two and nine times. The chain recombines TRBV6-2 or TRBV6-3 with TRBJ1-4, with D maybe TRBD1 (5 bases). This CDR3 has 15 amino acids. V dropped 1 base and J dropped 0 bases, with 6 bases sitting between them. Germline assignment: CDR1 MNHEY and CDR2 SVGEGT. CDR3 DNA: TGTGCCAGCAGTTACTTGGGGGCAACTAATGAAAAACTGTTTTTT. Amino acids: CASSYLGATNEKLFF.

As regards this clone: The sample has other DNA sequences that encode this CDR3 too. The rearrangement links TRBV5-6 to TRBJ2-5; TRBD2 matches at 11 bases. The CDR3 extends over 15 amino acids. The germline V gene has CDR1 SGHDT and CDR2 YYEEEE. Trimming cost V 1 base and J 2 bases; bases outside gene matches: 1. Here the CDR3 DNA reads TGTGCCAGCAGCTTGACTAGCGGGGGACAAGAGACCCAGTACTTC. Amino acids: CASSLTSGGQETQYF.

The gene calls are TRBV18 and TRBJ1-4; the match to TRBD1 covers 8 bases. With 3 bases clipped from V and 8 bases from J, the junction kept 8 bases outside the gene matches. The V gene's germline CDR1 is KGHSH and CDR2 LQKENI. The CDR3 sequence is 15 residues long. The CDR3 protein is CASSPSDRGKEKLFF. In nucleotides, the CDR3 is TGTGCCAGCTCACCCTCAGACAGGGGAAAGGAAAAACTGTTTTTT. The full variable domain, in which reference TRBV18 and TRBJ1-4 provide the parts outside the CDR3, is NAGVMQNPRHLVRRRGQEARLRCSPMKGHSHVYWYRQLPEEGLKFMVYLQKENIIDESGMPKERFSAEFPKEGPSILRIQQVVRGDSAAYFCASSPSDRGKEKLFFGSGTQLSVL.

This chain connects TRBV5-1 to TRBJ1-1; D is unclear. Trimming removed 2 bases at V and 5 bases at J, with 13 bases between. CDR1 and CDR2 from the germline V gene are SGHRS and YFSETQ. The CDR3 length is 14 residues. CDR3 nucleotide sequence: TGCGCCAGCAGCTTAACGGGGTCTAATACTGAAGCTTTCTTT. The encoded protein is CASSLTGSNTEAFF.

This sequence joins TRBV24-1 and TRBJ1-1; 9 positions agree with TRBD1. This CDR3 has 14 residues. Germline lookup yields CDR1 KGHDR and CDR2 SFDVKD. J was trimmed by 3 bases and V by 3 bases; bases with no gene match: 1. CDR3 DNA sequence: TGTGCCACCAGTGATACAGGGGGCCACACTGAAGCTTTCTTT. Its translation: CATSDTGGHTEAFF.

The chain employs TRBV27 and TRBJ1-2; a possible D gene is TRBD1 (6 bases). V gave up 1 base and J gave up 7 bases, with 16 bases separating them. The CDR3 length is 15 residues. The germline CDR1 and CDR2 sequences are MNHEY and SMNVEV (reference sequence). CDR3 region: CASSLYRGGASGYTF. The CDR3 DNA follows: TGTGCCAGCAGTTTATATAGGGGGGGCGCATCTGGCTACACCTTC.

In this sample, this clone turned up once. This chain uses TRBV5-1 with TRBJ2-7; D remains ambiguous. V lost 0 bases and J 5 bases, leaving 12 bases between the germline ends. The CDR3 loop spans 14 amino acids. The germline V gene encodes CDR1 SGHRS and CDR2 YFSETQ. The CDR3 loop reads CASSLESAGDEQYF. The CDR3 region has the DNA TGCGCCAGCAGCTTGGAGTCAGCCGGAGACGAGCAGTACTTC.

CDR3 nucleotide sequence: TGTGCCAGTAGTATAGGTTCGGCAGGGACACGTGGCTACACCTTC. Encoded protein: CASSIGSAGTRGYTF. The chain carries TRBV19 and TRBJ1-2; D is possibly TRBD1 (6 bases). V was cut by 1 base and J by 7 bases, with 16 bases left in between. This CDR3 spans 15 amino acids. In germline, CDR1 is LNHDA, CDR2 SQIVND (reference sequence).

The chain recombines TRBV5-1 with TRBJ1-2, with D maybe TRBD1 (6 bases). The CDR3 is 14 amino acids. Trimming stripped 3 bases from V and 5 bases from J, with 14 bases between. Germline lookup yields CDR1 SGHRS and CDR2 YFSETQ. Here the CDR3 reads CASSSRQDWYGYTF. As DNA, the CDR3 is TGCGCCAGCAGCTCACGACAGGACTGGTATGGCTACACCTTC. Full variable domain (remainder filled in from reference TRBV5-1 and TRBJ1-2): KAGVTQTPRYLIKTRGQQVTLSCSPISGHRSVSWYQQTPGQGLQFLFEYFSETQRNKGNFPGRFSGRQFSNSRSEMNVSTLELGDSALYLCASSSRQDWYGYTFGSGTRLTVV.

This rearrangement joins TRBV25-1 to TRBJ1-4; 9 bases agree with TRBD1. The germline V gene encodes CDR1 MGHDK and CDR2 SYGVNS. CDR3 length: 15 amino acids. The J segment lost 4 bases and the V segment lost 3 bases, leaving 3 bases of the junction unmatched. The CDR3 nucleotides read TGTGCCAGCAGTGACGACAGGGGGGTTAATGAAAAACTGTTTTTT. This sequence encodes CASSDDRGVNEKLFF.

The rearrangement joins TRBV12-5 to TRBJ2-1; TRBD1 is a possible D gene (6 bases). The V end was cut by 0 bases, the J end by 0 bases, with 9 bases between. The CDR3 runs 16 residues. CDR1 is LGHNT and CDR2 is FRNRAP in the germline V gene. CDR3 coding DNA: TGTGCTAGTGGTTTGGTAGCAGGGGCCTCCTACAATGAGCAGTTCTTC. It translates to CASGLVAGASYNEQFF.

The V gene is TRBV4-1, the J gene TRBJ1-5, with D perhaps TRBD1 (6 bases). CDR1 and CDR2 from the germline V gene are MGHRA and YSYEKL. The CDR3 totals 15 residues. V was pared by 4 bases and J by 6 bases, with 16 bases between. The CDR3 DNA reads TGCGCCAGCAGCCCCCGAACAGGGTCCGCTCAGCCCCAGCATTTT. Translated, it gives CASSPRTGSAQPQHF.

The CDR3 nucleotides read TGCGCCAGCACTCGACTAGCGAACACCGGGGAGCTGTTTTTT. Encoded protein: CASTRLANTGELFF. V is TRBV5-1 and J is TRBJ2-2; D perhaps matches TRBD2 (6 bases). With 6 bases removed from V and 0 bases from J, the gap between germline ends came to 9 bases. The CDR3 has 14 residues. Germline values: CDR1 SGHRS, CDR2 YFSETQ.